Each of the 21 T cell receptor beta chains below was sequenced from the same sample in a study of tumor and adjacent non-tumor tissue in lung cancer. The template was RNA from unsorted bulk tissue. The library came from three nested PCR rounds adapted from ARM-PCR protocols. TCRdb reprocessed the multiplex PCR reads with MiXCR, giving one entry per CDR3 protein. The sample includes around 86,000 distinct CDR3 sequences, around 70% of them seen just once. The sample was lung tumor tissue. All receptors come from a woman in her forties with non-small cell lung cancer.

The rearrangement links TRBV7-9 to TRBJ2-5, with D possibly TRBD2 on 5 matching bases. The CDR3 spans 17 residues. CDR1 is SEHNR, CDR2 FQNEAQ, per germline (reference sequence). DNA of the CDR3: TGTAGCAGCAGCTTAGGTCTGGCTTTCGGGATCCAAGAGACCCAGTACTTC. Encoded protein: CSSSLGLAFGIQETQYF. Variable domain in full (rest from reference TRBV7-9 and TRBJ2-5): DTGVSQNPRHKITKRGQNVTFRCDPISEHNRLYWYRQTLGQGPEFLTYFQNEAQLEKSRLLSDRFSAERPKGSFSTLEIQRTEQGDSAMYLCSSSLGLAFGIQETQYFGPGTRLLVL.

This chain joins TRBV4-1 and TRBJ2-1; 10 nucleotides match TRBD2. Germline V lookup: CDR1 MGHRA, CDR2 YSYEKL. V dropped 0 bases and J dropped 7; count of bases not matched to a gene: 15. The CDR3 totals 19 residues. CDR3 region: CASSQERERTSGKWNEQFF. CDR3 bases: TGCGCCAGCAGCCAAGAAAGGGAGAGGACTAGCGGAAAATGGAATGAGCAGTTCTTC.

CDR3 loop: CASDQGPRGITEAFF. The CDR3 nucleotides read TGCGCCAGCGACCAAGGTCCTAGAGGGATCACTGAAGCTTTCTTT. The chain carries TRBV4-1 and TRBJ1-1; D remains ambiguous. The CDR3 contains 15 residues. V lost 8 bases and J 4 bases, leaving 20 bases between the germline ends. Germline V lookup: CDR1 MGHRA, CDR2 YSYEKL.

This clonotype has only a few counts. No conserved phenylalanine or tryptophan is present at the end of the CDR3, so a read error is the likely explanation. The gene calls are TRBV6-1 and TRBJ2-7, with D possibly matching TRBD2 (6 bases). V lost 8 bases to trimming and J lost 2 bases, with 19 bases between them. The CDR3 loop spans 15 amino acids. Germline V gene sequence: CDR1 MNHNS, CDR2 SASEGT. The CDR3 DNA sequence: TGTGCCAGCCGGAGGGATACAGATACAACCTACGAGCAGTACCTC. Translating it yields CASRRDTDTTYEQYL.

Points on this clonotype: As the CDR3 is not closed by the conserved phenylalanine or tryptophan, this likely results from a read error. CDR3 sequence (DNA): TGCAGCGTTGGAGTCGGGGTCAACTATGGCTACACCTCC. Amino acids: CSVGVGVNYGYTS. The chain employs TRBV29-1 and TRBJ1-2; unclear D gene. Trimming removed 4 bases at V and 2 bases at J, with 11 bases between. The CDR3 runs to 13 residues. Per germline, CDR1 SQVTM and CDR2 ANQGSEA.

The chain is built from TRBV7-9 and TRBJ1-2; D perhaps matches TRBD1 (6 bases). This CDR3 comprises 15 residues. Germline CDR1 SEHNR, CDR2 FQNEAQ (reference sequence). The V and J ends lost 2 bases and 4 bases respectively, with 14 bases between them. CDR3 nucleotide sequence: TGTGCCAGCAGCTTAATGGAGCAGGGGACCTATGGCTACACCTTC. The encoded protein is CASSLMEQGTYGYTF.

This clonotype was recorded a few times. The germline gene is not matched at one end of the junction; a read error may be the cause. CDR3: CTSSLSGGVQQPQHF. The CDR3 DNA follows: TGTACCAGCAGCTTAAGCGGCGGGGTACAGCAGCCCCAGCATTTT. The rearrangement uses TRBV7-8 and TRBJ1-5; D is uncertain. The CDR3 spans 15 residues. Germline V gives CDR1 SGHVS, CDR2 FQNEAQ.

A word on this clonotype: The junction shows a germline mismatch at one end, possibly a read error. The chain carries TRBV11-2 and TRBJ1-1; D ambiguous. Germline V gene lookup returns CDR1 SGHAT and CDR2 FQNNGV. The CDR3 covers 12 residues. CDR3 amino acids: CTSCNSGFETFF. In nucleotides, the CDR3 is TGTACCAGCTGCAATTCGGGGTTCGAAACTTTCTTT.

As concerns this clonotype: Being one base from a much bigger clone, this may be a read error. The chain links TRBV5-6 to TRBJ2-3; maybe TRBD2 (5 bases). From germline, CDR1 is SGHDT and CDR2 YYEEEE. The CDR3 extends over 16 amino acids. The CDR3 here is CASSLELDVNTDMQYF. The CDR3 region has the DNA TGTGCCAGCAGTTTGGAACTAGACGTGAACACAGATATGCAGTATTTT. The full variable domain, completed using reference TRBV5-6 and TRBJ2-3, is DAGVTQSPTHLIKTRGQQVTLRCSPKSGHDTVSWYQQALGQGPQFIFQYYEEEERQRGNFPDRFSGHQFPNYSSELNVNALLLGDSALYLCASSLELDVNTDMQYFGPGTRLTVL.

A word on this clonotype: One junction end does not reproduce the germline sequence, and a read error may be involved. The chain couples TRBV11-2 to TRBJ1-1; the D is unclear. In germline, CDR1 is SGHAT, CDR2 FQNNGV. CDR3 length: 12 residues. CDR3 in DNA: TGTGCAAGCAGCAATTCGGGGTTTGCAGCTTCCTTT. This codes for CASSNSGFAASF.

As for this clonotype: The CDR3 carries no conserved terminal phenylalanine or tryptophan, so it likely arises from a read error. The chain links TRBV4-1 to TRBJ1-4, with D perhaps TRBD1 (5 bases). This CDR3 contains 18 residues. Germline V CDR1 and CDR2: MGHRA, YSYEKL. CDR3 nucleotides: TGCGCCAGCAGCCAAGGGGGGGGTCGGTGGCAGAAGAATGGAAAACTGTTTCTT. Translating it yields CASSQGGGRWQKNGKLFL.

J is TRBJ1-5 and V is TRBV10-3; no firm D call. V was trimmed by 3 bases and J by 15 bases, leaving 18 bases between them. The germline V gene encodes CDR1 ENHRY and CDR2 SYGVKD. This CDR3 contains 13 residues. The CDR3 protein is CAISESGSLSPHF. CDR3 bases: TGTGCCATCAGTGAATCGGGTAGCTTGTCCCCGCATTTT.

By sample fraction, this clonotype is medium-sized (0.01 to 0.1%). In DNA form, the CDR3 reads TGTGCCAGCAGTGGAATGACGGATCGGGAGACCCAGTACTTC. It encodes CASSGMTDRETQYF. The rearrangement uses TRBV6-1 and TRBJ2-5; D gene uncertain. The CDR3 is 14 residues long. The germline gives CDR1 MNHNS, CDR2 SASEGT. V dropped 4 bases and J dropped 5 bases, with 14 bases sitting between them.

Worth noting for this clonotype: This may come from a read error, since a much larger clone is one base off. J is TRBJ1-1 and V is TRBV20-1; D not certain. V was trimmed by 1 base and J by 0 bases, leaving 15 bases between them. Germline-derived CDR1 and CDR2 are DFQATT and SNEGSKA (reference sequence). This CDR3 has 16 residues. The CDR3 here is CSARAPTISMNTEAFF. CDR3 DNA sequence: TGCAGTGCTAGAGCTCCGACAATATCAATGAACACTGAAGCTTTCTTT.

Details on this clonotype: The junction departs from germline at one end; a sequencing error may be responsible. The CDR3 region has the DNA TGTGCCAGCAGCGATTCGAGGTTTGAAGCTCTCTTT. This gives the protein CASSDSRFEALF. V and J are TRBV11-2 and TRBJ1-1; D call uncertain. The CDR3 has 12 residues. Germline assignment: CDR1 SGHAT and CDR2 FQNNGV.

The CDR3 loop reads CASSYSNPVSGDQFF. As DNA, the CDR3 is TGTGCCAGCAGTTACTCGAATCCTGTGAGCGGTGATCAGTTCTTC. This chain joins TRBV6-5 and TRBJ2-1; perhaps TRBD2 as D (5 bases). There are 15 residues in the CDR3. V gave up 0 bases and J gave up 13 bases, with 19 bases separating them. Germline CDR1 and CDR2: MNHEY and SVGAGI.

A few counts support this clonotype. This may arise from a read error, as a much more abundant clone is one base away. CDR3 sequence reads: CASNQEPATIGETQYF. CDR3 DNA sequence: TGCGCCAGCAACCAAGAGCCGGCAACAATTGGAGAGACCCAGTACTTC. The J gene is TRBJ2-5, the V gene TRBV4-1; D ambiguous. This CDR3 region has 16 residues. Germline lookup yields CDR1 MGHRA and CDR2 YSYEKL.

A word on this clonotype: A much larger clone lies one base from this, so it may be a read error. V and J are TRBV7-8 and TRBJ1-2; D perhaps matches TRBD1 (5 bases). The V gene lost 6 bases and the J gene lost 4 bases, with 12 bases spanning the gap. Germline CDR1 and CDR2: SGHVS and FQNEAQ. The CDR3 is 13 amino acids. Here the CDR3 reads CASSRTRGYGYTF. The CDR3 DNA sequence: TGTGCCAGCAGTCGGACAAGGGGCTATGGCTACACCTTC.

On this clonotype itself: Lacking the conserved final phenylalanine or tryptophan, this CDR3 likely reflects a read error. It is unclear where the CDR3 begins or ends on the DNA, so no DNA is shown, and the CDR3 is as TCRdb lists it. The chain has TRBV6-2 or TRBV6-3 and TRBJ2-7; TRBD1 was called by the table and not checked on the DNA. The CDR3 has 15 residues if both end residues are counted. CDR1 and CDR2 (germline): MNHEY, SVGEGT. CDR3 region: CASSSMDLIGGEQYL.

Of note for this clonotype: The junction shows a germline mismatch at one end, possibly a read error. The chain carries TRBV6-2 or TRBV6-3 and TRBJ2-7; no clear D. This CDR3 region has 13 residues. From germline, CDR1 is MNHEY and CDR2 SVGEGT. In DNA, the CDR3 is TGTACCAGCAGTTACTTGACAAGGCGCGAGCAGTACTTC. Its translation: CTSSYLTRREQYF.

This clonotype was recorded at least ten times. V gene TRBV6-2 or TRBV6-3 combines with J gene TRBJ1-2, with 8 nucleotides matching TRBD1. CDR1 is MNHEY, CDR2 SVGEGT, per germline. V was clipped by 7 bases and J by 3 bases; unmatched bases: 1. CDR3 length: 12 amino acids. DNA of the CDR3: TGTGCCAGCAAGACAGGGGACTATGGCTACACCTTC. Translated, it gives CASKTGDYGYTF.